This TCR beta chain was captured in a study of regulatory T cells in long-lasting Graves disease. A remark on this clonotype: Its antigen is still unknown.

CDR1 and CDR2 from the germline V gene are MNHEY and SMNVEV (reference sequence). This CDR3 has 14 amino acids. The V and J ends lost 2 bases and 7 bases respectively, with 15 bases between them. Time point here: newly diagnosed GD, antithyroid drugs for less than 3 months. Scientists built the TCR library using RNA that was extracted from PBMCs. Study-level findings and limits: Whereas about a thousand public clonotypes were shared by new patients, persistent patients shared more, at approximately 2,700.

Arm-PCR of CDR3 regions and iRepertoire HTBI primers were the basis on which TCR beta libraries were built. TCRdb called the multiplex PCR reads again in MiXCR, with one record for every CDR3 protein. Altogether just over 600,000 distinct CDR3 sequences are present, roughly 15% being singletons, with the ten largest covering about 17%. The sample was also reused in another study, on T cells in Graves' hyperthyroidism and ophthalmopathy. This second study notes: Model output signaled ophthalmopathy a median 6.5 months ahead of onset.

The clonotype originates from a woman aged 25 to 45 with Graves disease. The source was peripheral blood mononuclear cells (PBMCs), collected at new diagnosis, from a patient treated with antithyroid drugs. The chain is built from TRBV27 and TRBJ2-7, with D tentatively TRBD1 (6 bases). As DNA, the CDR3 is TGTGCCAGCAGTTTACCGGGCAGGGGCGGGGAGCAGTACTTC. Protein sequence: CASSLPGRGGEQYF.